These T cell receptor beta chains were read from a single sample in a study of T cell responses to AZD1222 COVID-19 vaccine. TCRdb keeps only in-frame clones here, not all; method: immunoSEQ multiplex PCR. The table lists around 100,000 clones, about 88% of them singletons. The sequencing here drew on peripheral blood, taken on day 0 of AZD1222 vaccination. The receptors come from an adult in good health. The CDR3 runs from the conserved cysteine through the conserved F or W. D genes are given only for firm matches. Size tells how often a clone was seen (once, few, many) or the class of an expanded clone, and some rows leave it out.

V gene	clone size	D gene	J gene	CDR3 protein	CDR3 DNA
TRBV2	.	TRBD1	TRBJ1-5	CASRRTGGAGDQPQHF	TGTGCCAGCAGAAGGACAGGGGGAGCCGGTGATCAGCCCCAGCATTTT
TRBV7-8	once	TRBD1	TRBJ2-1	CASSSTGTGLNEQFF	TGTGCCAGCAGCTCCACCGGGACAGGATTGAATGAGCAGTTCTTC
TRBV5-1	.	TRBD1	TRBJ1-4	CASSLRTGQNEKLFF	TGCGCCAGCAGCCTAAGGACAGGTCAGAATGAAAAACTGTTTTTT
TRBV5-6	.	.	TRBJ1-1	CASSSGSEAFF	TGTGCCAGCAGCTCAGGGTCTGAAGCTTTCTTT
TRBV30	.	.	TRBJ2-4	CAYGVGDIQYF	TGTGCCTACGGGGTTGGGGACATTCAGTACTTC
TRBV6-1	.	.	TRBJ1-2	CASSEEGGYGYTF	TGTGCCAGCAGTGAAGAGGGAGGGTACGGCTACACCTTC
TRBV25-1	.	.	TRBJ1-2	CASSVVGAYGYTF	TGTGCCAGCAGTGTTGTGGGAGCCTATGGCTACACCTTC
TRBV7-2	.	.	TRBJ1-2	CASSPQVDGYTF	TGTGCCAGCAGCCCACAAGTCGATGGCTACACCTTC
TRBV7-6	.	.	TRBJ2-5	CASSLDRETQYF	TGTGCCAGCAGCTTAGACAGGGAGACCCAGTACTTC
TRBV6-2/TRBV6-3	.	.	TRBJ1-2	CASSRGRVYYGYTF	TGTGCCAGCAGTCGGGGGCGCGTGTACTATGGCTACACCTTC
TRBV7-3	.	TRBD2	TRBJ2-2	CASSLSLAGPGNTGELFF	TGTGCCAGCAGCTTAAGCCTAGCGGGTCCTGGGAACACCGGGGAGCTGTTTTTT
TRBV6-5	.	.	TRBJ1-1	CASRDYIGENTEAFF	TGTGCCAGCAGAGATTACATTGGGGAGAACACTGAAGCTTTCTTT
TRBV4-2	.	TRBD2	TRBJ2-1	CASSQAGLASRRGSYNEQFF	TGTGCCAGCAGCCAAGCGGGACTAGCGTCCCGGAGGGGCTCCTACAATGAGCAGTTCTTC
TRBV7-3	.	.	TRBJ1-1	CASSSGPQVEAFF	TGTGCCAGCAGCTCCGGACCGCAGGTTGAAGCTTTCTTT
TRBV6-5	.	TRBD1	TRBJ1-4	CASRFDRVANEKLFF	TGTGCCAGCAGGTTTGACAGGGTTGCTAATGAAAAACTGTTTTTT
TRBV9	.	.	TRBJ2-1	CASSVAAISYNEQFF	TGTGCCAGCAGCGTAGCGGCTATCTCCTACAATGAGCAGTTCTTC
TRBV19	.	TRBD2	TRBJ2-2	CAIKAGERPGELFF	TGTGCCATCAAAGCGGGGGAAAGGCCCGGGGAGCTGTTTTTT
TRBV5-1	once	.	TRBJ2-7	CASSQGNPAYEQYF	TGCGCCAGCAGCCAGGGGAATCCTGCCTACGAGCAGTACTTC
TRBV4-2	.	.	TRBJ1-5	CASSQASGTQPQHF	TGTGCCAGCAGCCAAGCCTCGGGTACTCAGCCCCAGCATTTT
TRBV20-1	.	.	TRBJ2-3	CSASTEGITDTQYF	TGCAGTGCTAGTACCGAGGGAATCACAGATACGCAGTATTTT
TRBV18	.	TRBD1	TRBJ1-1	CASSPGTGVLTEAFF	TGTGCCAGCTCACCAGGGACAGGGGTATTGACTGAAGCTTTCTTT
TRBV30	.	TRBD1	TRBJ1-2	CAWARDRGLSYTF	TGTGCCTGGGCCCGGGACAGGGGGCTGAGCTACACCTTC
TRBV5-1	.	.	TRBJ1-1	CASSLGGQNTEAFF	TGCGCCAGCAGCTTGGGAGGGCAAAACACTGAAGCTTTCTTT